Below, 11 T cell receptor beta chains from the same sample are listed, as sequenced in a study of beta chain features in type 1 diabetes. cDNA synthesis used the whole RNA isolate, giving expressed TCRB sequences. Some clones are missing from TCRdb's copy, which holds only in-frame ones; the method was immunoSEQ multiplex PCR. The sample has some 900,000 clones; 17% are singletons. Sequencing input: naive CD4+ T cells from blood. These TCRs come from a woman in her late teens or twenties in good health.

This clone showed up just once. This chain uses TRBV19 with TRBJ2-1, with D unresolved. The CDR3 runs to 12 residues. V shed 3 bases and J shed 8 bases, with 8 bases lying between them. Germline V lookup: CDR1 LNHDA, CDR2 SQIVND (reference sequence). The CDR3 nucleotides are TGTGCCAGTAGTATCAGCCCGGATGAGCAGTTCTTC. Translation gives CASSISPDEQFF.

This chain uses TRBV7-8 with TRBJ2-5; D uncertain. The last part of the DNA fits TRBJ2-7 better; the J call may be wrong. Germline V gives CDR1 SGHVS, CDR2 FQNEAQ. This CDR3 contains 11 residues. The CDR3 region has the DNA TGTGCCAGCAGCCGGAGCTACGAGCAGTACTTC. Translated, it gives CASSRSYEQYF.

Here the CDR3 DNA reads TGTGCCAGCTCACCAACCCAGGGACGTCTATCCTACGAGCAGTACTTC. This codes for CASSPTQGRLSYEQYF. This chain connects TRBV18 to TRBJ2-5; either TRBD1 or TRBD2 may supply D (5 bases each). The end of the DNA is better explained by TRBJ2-7, so the J call may be wrong. Germline assignment: CDR1 KGHSH and CDR2 LQKENI. The CDR3 consists of 16 residues.

This clone was seen a handful of times. This sequence joins TRBV7-2 and TRBJ2-2, with TRBD2 matching over 9 bases. Germline V gene sequence: CDR1 SGHTA, CDR2 FQGNSA. Trimming removed 5 bases from V and 6 bases from J; junction bases left unmatched: 7. This CDR3 is built from 15 residues. CDR3 residues: CASSNGLARAGELFF. CDR3 bases: TGTGCCAGCAGCAACGGACTAGCGCGGGCCGGGGAGCTGTTTTTT.

The chain uses TRBV28 and TRBJ2-4; 7 bases fit TRBD1. CDR1 and CDR2 from the germline V gene are MDHEN and SYDVKM. V trimming: 6 bases; J trimming: 3 bases; junction bases outside the gene matches: 5. The CDR3 runs 14 residues. The CDR3, as DNA: TGTGCCAGCAGAAACCGGGACAGCAAAAACATTCAGTACTTC. Its protein is CASRNRDSKNIQYF.

This clone was seen more than once but under ten times. The chain links TRBV10-3 to TRBJ2-1; the match to TRBD2 covers 8 bases. The CDR3 contains 14 residues. Germline-derived CDR1 and CDR2 are ENHRY and SYGVKD. Losses at the gene ends were 8 bases for V and 8 bases for J; bases not matched to a gene: 11. The CDR3 nucleotides are TGTGCCATCTCTCCGAGCGGGAGCTCAGATGAGCAGTTCTTC. Its protein is CAISPSGSSDEQFF.

This clone was seen a single time. The chain recombines TRBV7-8 with TRBJ2-1, with 14 bases lining up with TRBD2. The CDR3 runs to 19 residues. V shed 5 bases and J 2 bases; nucleotides not matched to a gene: 11. In germline, CDR1 is SGHVS, CDR2 FQNEAQ. CDR3 bases: TGTGCCAGCAGCCCCACCCAGACTAGCGGGAGGGGGCCCTACAATGAGCAGTTCTTC. Amino acid sequence: CASSPTQTSGRGPYNEQFF. Based on the CDR3 plus reference TRBV7-8 and TRBJ2-1, the full variable domain is GAGVSQSPRYKVAKRGQDVALRCDPISGHVSLFWYQQALGQGPEFLTYFQNEAQLDKSGLPSDRFFAERPEGSVSTLKIQRTQQEDSAVYLCASSPTQTSGRGPYNEQFFGPGTRLTVL.

This clone was seen only a few times. The CDR3 DNA follows: TGTGCCAGCTCACCAAGACAGGGGGCCGATGAGCAGTTCTTC. Encoded protein: CASSPRQGADEQFF. The V call is TRBV18, the J call TRBJ2-1; the match to TRBD1 covers 10 bases. Per the germline V gene, CDR1 is KGHSH and CDR2 is LQKENI. This CDR3 is built from 14 residues. V trimming: 2 bases; J trimming: 8 bases; junction bases outside the gene matches: 3.

This clone came up a few times. The chain has TRBV5-1 and TRBJ2-1, with 10 positions matching TRBD1. CDR1 and CDR2 (germline): SGHRS, YFSETQ. The J segment lost 12 bases and the V segment lost 3 bases, leaving 12 bases of the junction unmatched. The CDR3 has 15 residues. The CDR3 DNA is TGCGCCAGCAGCTCAAGTCCGAGCCGGGACAGGGGGCAGTTCTTC. Its translation: CASSSSPSRDRGQFF.

J is TRBJ2-1 and V is TRBV28, with D uncertain. Germline V CDR1 and CDR2: MDHEN, SYDVKM. The CDR3 sequence is 11 residues long. Between the trimmed V and J ends, which lost 4 bases and 6 bases, there was a span of 4 bases. CDR3 sequence (DNA): TGTGCCAGCAGTTCCCTCAATGAGCAGTTCTTC. It is translated as CASSSLNEQFF.

The chain employs TRBV5-6 and TRBJ2-1, with 7 positions matching TRBD2. Trimming at V came to 4 bases and at J to 7 bases, leaving 11 bases not matched to a gene. The CDR3 covers 15 residues. Looked up from germline, CDR1 is SGHDT and CDR2 is YYEEEE. The CDR3 DNA is TGTGCCAGCAGCCGTAGAGGCGGGAGCGTGAATGAGCAGTTCTTC. Translation gives CASSRRGGSVNEQFF.